Sequencing of this T cell receptor beta chain was carried out in a study of T cells in Graves' hyperthyroidism and ophthalmopathy. Blood dates from first hyperthyroidism diagnosis, before any ophthalmopathy symptoms. Isolation of PBMCs was performed on roughly 9 ml fresh peripheral blood. There are many counts of this clonotype. Its antigen is currently unknown. Study results and limitations: Classification by a 13 V-J model distinguished ophthalmopathy from stable hyperthyroidism.

This CDR3 region has 15 residues. CDR1 and CDR2 (germline): SGHTA, FQGNSA. Unmatched junction bases numbered 6, after V lost 5 bases and J lost 4 bases. The source material, RNA transcripts, was used to amplify TCR beta CDR3 regions. The HTBI primer set was used in a first-round RT-PCR of the TCR CDR3. TCRdb re-analysed the multiplex PCR reads in MiXCR, keeping a single row per CDR3 protein. The sample yields about 250,000 distinct CDR3 sequences, around 15% seen once. Sample: blood. The genes are TRBV7-2 and TRBJ2-5; 11 bases map to TRBD2. This TCR was recovered from a woman aged 50 to 60 with Graves' hyperthyroidism that later progressed to Graves' ophthalmopathy. The CDR3 nucleotides are TGTGCCAGCAGCCTTAGCGGGAGGGCAAGAGAGACCCAGTACTTC. This gives the protein CASSLSGRARETQYF.